These T cell receptor beta chains were read from a single sample in a study of glioma-infiltrating T cells after dendritic cell vaccination. TCRdb's table, derived via immunoSEQ multiplex PCR, lists solely in-frame clones and lacks some. Of about 36,000 clones in the sample, approximately 80% are singletons; the top ten hold about 7.8%. The input for sequencing was blood, taken before dendritic cell vaccination. The receptor set was obtained from a human donor with glioblastoma. Both conserved end residues are part of each CDR3. The D gene is left open where the match is weak. A row's size may be missing; if present it is once, few, many or a size class.

CDR3 length,D gene,V gene,clone size,J gene,CDR3 protein,CDR3 DNA
14,TRBD1,TRBV28,.,TRBJ1-6,CASRNRGYNSPLHF,TGTGCCAGCAGGAACAGGGGGTATAATTCACCCCTCCACTTT
15,.,TRBV18,.,TRBJ1-2,CASSPRDNYVDGYTF,TGTGCCAGCTCACCACGGGACAACTACGTAGATGGCTACACCTTC
17,.,TRBV10-3,once,TRBJ1-6,CAISESISQAINSPLHF,TGTGCCATCAGTGAGTCGATAAGTCAGGCCATTAATTCACCCCTCCACTTT
15,TRBD1,TRBV18,.,TRBJ1-4,CASSHRDRANEKLFF,TGTGCCAGCTCACACCGGGACAGGGCGAATGAAAAACTGTTTTTT
14,.,TRBV5-4,.,TRBJ2-1,CASRREQGFAEQFF,TGTGCCAGCAGGCGTGAGCAGGGTTTCGCTGAGCAGTTCTTC
12,.,TRBV6-5,.,TRBJ2-1,CASRSTYNEQFF,TGTGCCAGCCGTTCAACCTACAATGAGCAGTTCTTC
13,TRBD2,TRBV29-1,.,TRBJ2-3,CSVEWEGPDTQYF,TGCAGCGTTGAATGGGAGGGCCCAGATACGCAGTATTTT
15,.,TRBV5-6,.,TRBJ1-1,CASLPVRARDTEAFF,TGTGCCAGCTTACCGGTCAGGGCTCGGGACACTGAAGCTTTCTTT
16,TRBD1,TRBV18,.,TRBJ2-5,CAGSIQGQGVGETQYF,TGTGCCGGCTCAATTCAAGGACAGGGGGTCGGAGAGACCCAGTACTTC
15,.,TRBV28,.,TRBJ1-4,CASSFNQGSVEKLFF,TGTGCCAGCAGTTTTAATCAGGGATCAGTTGAAAAACTGTTTTTT
16,TRBD1,TRBV30,.,TRBJ2-1,CAWSGFWGTERNEQFF,TGTGCCTGGAGCGGTTTTTGGGGGACAGAACGCAATGAGCAGTTCTTC
14,.,TRBV5-1,.,TRBJ1-2,CASSTGNNGYGYTF,TGCGCCAGCAGCACAGGGAACAATGGCTATGGCTACACCTTC
15,TRBD2,TRBV4-3,.,TRBJ2-1,CASSYGLANFNEQFF,TGCGCCAGCAGCTACGGACTAGCTAATTTCAATGAGCAGTTCTTC
15,TRBD2,TRBV10-2,.,TRBJ2-7,CASTHTSGGPYEQYF,TGCGCCAGCACTCATACCAGCGGGGGACCTTACGAGCAGTACTTC
15,.,TRBV2,.,TRBJ1-1,CASRPFWAENTEAFF,TGTGCCAGCAGGCCCTTTTGGGCCGAGAACACTGAAGCTTTCTTT
14,TRBD2,TRBV28,.,TRBJ2-7,CASSPLGLAPVPYF,TGTGCCAGCAGTCCCCTTGGACTAGCCCCTGTCCCGTACTTC
14,.,TRBV5-6,few,TRBJ1-2,CASSWTDSFSGYTF,TGTGCCAGCAGCTGGACCGACAGTTTCTCTGGCTACACCTTC
12,.,TRBV7-9,.,TRBJ1-5,CASSSSGQPQHF,TGTGCCAGCAGCTCAAGCGGCCAGCCCCAGCATTTT
17,TRBD2,TRBV30,once,TRBJ2-5,CAWSVWASGGEQETQYF,TGTGCCTGGAGTGTATGGGCTAGCGGGGGTGAACAAGAGACCCAGTACTTC
16,.,TRBV7-2,.,TRBJ1-2,CASSLASMTLNYGYTF,TGTGCCAGCAGCTTAGCCTCGATGACACTGAACTATGGCTACACCTTC
13,.,TRBV30,.,TRBJ1-2,CAWSVGAGYGYTF,TGTGCCTGGAGTGTGGGGGCTGGGTATGGCTACACCTTC
14,TRBD1,TRBV27,.,TRBJ2-7,CASSGQGVYYEQYF,TGTGCCAGCAGTGGGCAGGGGGTTTATTACGAGCAGTACTTC
14,.,TRBV5-6,.,TRBJ1-2,CASSLGANNYGYTF,TGTGCCAGCAGCTTAGGGGCAAATAACTATGGCTACACCTTC
17,.,TRBV15,.,TRBJ1-6,CATSRDSTPSYNSPLHF,TGTGCCACCAGCAGAGATAGTACCCCCTCCTATAATTCACCCCTCCACTTT
15,TRBD1,TRBV10-3,.,TRBJ1-4,CAISEGQGNNEKLFF,TGTGCCATCAGTGAGGGACAGGGTAATAATGAAAAACTGTTTTTT
13,.,TRBV4-3,.,TRBJ2-7,CASSQDFAWEQYF,TGCGCCAGCAGCCAAGATTTTGCGTGGGAGCAGTACTTC
16,.,TRBV9,once,TRBJ1-4,CASSAGGREGNEKLFF,TGTGCCAGCAGCGCCGGAGGCCGGGAAGGTAATGAAAAACTGTTTTTT
16,TRBD1,TRBV15,.,TRBJ1-2,CATSRDGQGANYGYTF,TGTGCCACCAGCAGAGATGGGCAGGGGGCAAACTATGGCTACACCTTC
15,.,TRBV27,.,TRBJ2-7,CASSRGGLMVYEQYF,TGTGCCAGCAGCCGAGGCGGGTTGATGGTTTACGAGCAGTACTTC
16,TRBD1,TRBV27,.,TRBJ2-2,CASSYGTGGSTGELFF,TGTGCCAGCAGTTACGGAACAGGGGGCTCTACCGGGGAGCTGTTTTTT
14,.,TRBV6-5,.,TRBJ2-1,CASSRGGAYNEQFF,TGTGCCAGCAGTAGGGGGGGGGCCTACAATGAGCAGTTCTTC
16,.,TRBV23-1,once,TRBJ1-1,CASSQQEPFINTEAFF,TGCGCCAGCAGTCAGCAGGAACCGTTCATAAACACTGAAGCTTTCTTT
15,.,TRBV6-1,.,TRBJ1-2,CASSEAHSGLYGYTF,TGTGCCAGCAGTGAAGCGCATAGCGGGCTCTATGGCTACACCTTC
14,.,TRBV28,few,TRBJ2-1,CASSLERVLYEQFF,TGTGCCAGCAGTTTGGAGAGGGTCCTCTATGAGCAGTTCTTC
15,.,TRBV27,.,TRBJ1-4,CASSLYPGANEKLFF,TGTGCCAGCAGTTTATATCCGGGGGCTAATGAAAAACTGTTTTTT
18,TRBD2,TRBV4-1,.,TRBJ2-6,CASSQEGGSLSGANVLTF,TGCGCCAGCAGCCAAGAGGGCGGGAGCCTCTCTGGGGCCAACGTCCTGACTTTC
15,.,TRBV2,.,TRBJ1-5,CASSRQKYSNQPQHF,TGTGCCAGCAGTCGACAGAAATATAGCAATCAGCCCCAGCATTTT
15,TRBD1,TRBV5-1,.,TRBJ2-5,CASSLRTGGVETQYF,TGCGCCAGCAGCTTGAGGACAGGGGGCGTAGAGACCCAGTACTTC
12,.,TRBV14,.,TRBJ1-4,CASSQTGPKPAF,TGTGCCAGCAGCCAAACAGGACCCAAGCCCGCTTTT
15,TRBD1,TRBV5-1,.,TRBJ1-4,CASSKPTGTNEKLFF,TGCGCCAGCAGCAAGCCGACAGGGACGAATGAAAAACTGTTTTTT
13,.,TRBV30,.,TRBJ1-5,CAWSFSRNQPQHF,TGTGCCTGGAGTTTCTCTAGGAATCAGCCCCAGCATTTT
15,.,TRBV7-8,.,TRBJ1-5,CASSLDRTENQPQHF,TGTGCCAGCAGCTTAGACCGGACAGAAAATCAGCCCCAGCATTTT
13,.,TRBV6-5,.,TRBJ2-7,CASSLLGAREQYF,TGTGCCAGCAGTCTCCTAGGGGCCCGCGAGCAGTACTTC
14,TRBD1,TRBV2,.,TRBJ2-1,CASSAGTGGNEQFF,TGTGCCAGCAGTGCTGGGACAGGGGGGAATGAGCAGTTCTTC
12,.,TRBV5-1,.,TRBJ1-1,CASSLGHTEAFF,TGCGCCAGCAGCTTGGGGCACACTGAAGCTTTCTTT
14,TRBD1,TRBV7-2,.,TRBJ2-2,CASSLTGGPGELFF,TGTGCCAGCAGCTTAACAGGGGGCCCCGGGGAGCTGTTTTTT
13,.,TRBV7-3,.,TRBJ2-7,CASSLTLAGEQYF,TGTGCCAGCAGCTTAACGCTTGCGGGAGAGCAGTACTTC
15,.,TRBV28,.,TRBJ1-1,CASRIQGRGNTEAFF,TGTGCCAGCAGGATACAGGGACGGGGGAACACTGAAGCTTTCTTT
14,.,TRBV9,.,TRBJ2-5,CASSVGGLEETQYF,TGTGCCAGCAGCGTAGGGGGACTCGAAGAGACCCAGTACTTC
23,TRBD1,TRBV28,.,TRBJ1-5,CASSFPWNLQVATTGLRNQPQHF,TGTGCCAGCAGTTTTCCGTGGAACCTACAGGTGGCTACGACAGGGCTTCGCAATCAGCCCCAGCATTTT
15,TRBD2,TRBV10-3,.,TRBJ2-5,CAIRESGGAGETQYF,TGTGCCATCAGAGAAAGCGGGGGGGCCGGAGAGACCCAGTACTTC
14,.,TRBV9,once,TRBJ1-4,CASSEGDINEKLFF,TGTGCCAGCAGCGAGGGGGACATAAATGAAAAACTGTTTTTT
16,TRBD1,TRBV4-3,few,TRBJ1-4,CASSHVVGQGAEKLFF,TGCGCCAGCAGCCACGTAGTAGGACAGGGGGCCGAAAAACTGTTTTTT
18,TRBD2,TRBV7-3,.,TRBJ2-1,CASSRTSGGSRAYNEQFF,TGTGCCAGCAGCCGCACAAGCGGGGGGTCTCGGGCTTACAATGAGCAGTTCTTC
14,.,TRBV28,.,TRBJ2-5,CASSSGLDQETQYF,TGTGCCAGCAGTTCGGGACTGGACCAAGAGACCCAGTACTTC
14,.,TRBV11-2,.,TRBJ1-6,CASSAEGGNSPLHF,TGTGCCAGCAGCGCGGAGGGAGGAAATTCACCCCTCCACTTT
17,TRBD1,TRBV9,few,TRBJ1-4,CASSSTSGQGHNEKLFF,TGTGCCAGCAGCTCCACCAGCGGACAGGGCCATAATGAAAAACTGTTTTTT
15,.,TRBV19,.,TRBJ2-3,CASKGQSTEADTQYF,TGTGCCAGTAAAGGACAGTCCACGGAGGCAGATACGCAGTATTTT
14,.,TRBV5-1,.,TRBJ2-4,CASSSDPGLNIQYF,TGCGCCAGCAGCTCTGACCCGGGTCTGAACATTCAGTACTTC